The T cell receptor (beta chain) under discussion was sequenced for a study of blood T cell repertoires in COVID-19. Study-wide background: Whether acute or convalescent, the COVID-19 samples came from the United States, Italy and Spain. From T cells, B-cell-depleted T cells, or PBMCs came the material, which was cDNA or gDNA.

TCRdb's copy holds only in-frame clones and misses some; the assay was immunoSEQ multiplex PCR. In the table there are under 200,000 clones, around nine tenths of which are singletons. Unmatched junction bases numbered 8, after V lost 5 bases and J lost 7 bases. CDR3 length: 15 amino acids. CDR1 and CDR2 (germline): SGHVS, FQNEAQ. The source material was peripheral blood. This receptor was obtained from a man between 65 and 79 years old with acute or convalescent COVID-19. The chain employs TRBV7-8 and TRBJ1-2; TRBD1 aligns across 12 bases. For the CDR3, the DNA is TGTGCCAGCAGCCGCTCCGGGACAGGGGGCTTTGGCTACACCTTC. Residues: CASSRSGTGGFGYTF.